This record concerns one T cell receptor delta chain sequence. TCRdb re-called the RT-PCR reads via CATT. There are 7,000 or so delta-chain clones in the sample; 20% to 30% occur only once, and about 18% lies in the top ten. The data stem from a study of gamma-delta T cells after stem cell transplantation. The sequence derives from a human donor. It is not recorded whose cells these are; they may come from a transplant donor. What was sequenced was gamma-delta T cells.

CDR3 DNA sequence: TGTGCCTGTGACACACTCCTGGCTGGGGGATTGAGAATACCTAATAAACTCATCTTT. It yields the protein CACDTLLAGGLRIPNKLIF. The chain joins TRDV2 to TRDJ1; 9 positions agree with TRDD3. Germline V gene sequence: CDR1 GEAIGNYY, CDR2 EKD. The CDR3 is 19 amino acids. V dropped 1 base and J dropped 6; count of bases not matched to a gene: 20.